The text below deals with one T cell receptor (beta chain). Its antigen is not yet known. No qualities accompany the bases; no much larger clone lies one base away. V loses 2 bases, J loses 7 bases, and the germline ends lie 9 bases apart. The CDR3 goes from the cysteine to the phenylalanine over 14 residues. Here the CDR3 DNA is all that survives: 42 bases in frame from base 1. Looking up the germline V gene yields CDR1 KGHSH and CDR2 LQKENI. The sample's time point label, decoded: baseline before first vaccination. The vaccinee samples were drawn from two UK trials, COV001 and COV002, one of which was a single-blind randomized controlled phase 2/3 trial testing AZD1222 (ChAdOx1 nCoV-19) in healthy adults. Trial participant PBMC samples were collected at day 0 and day 28 after the second dose for TCRbeta chain sequencing. This sample stems from a study of T cell responses to AZD1222 COVID-19 vaccine (dated by TCRdb to the early 2020s). Broadly, across the study: AZD1222 recipients whose second dose came at about 4 weeks and those whose second dose came at about 12 weeks were combined into one group, since spike-specific TCR depth and breadth did not differ between the two schedules. A total of 233 trial participants underwent TCR sequencing, of whom 200 to 220 received two doses of AZD1222 and about 26 received two doses of the MenACWY control vaccine. Trial participants were enrolled into age subgroups of 18-55, 56-69 and 70-plus years, which contained about 160, 30 and 59 TCR-sequenced participants, respectively. The paper as a whole reports these results and caveats: CD4 TCRs associated with the vaccine covered the entire spike protein, and the dominant responses were in regions 160-218 and 743-854. In the small 56-69-year group, the increase in depth fell short of significance, most likely because of low power. Because no day 14 peak-response samples were available, the repertoires could be characterized only after the peak T cell response. Conclusions about previously exposed vaccinees are limited, since just a handful of AZD1222 recipients were seropositive for SARS-CoV-2 at baseline. After two AZD1222 doses, spike-specific TCR breadth and depth were significantly higher than at day 0 and than in MenACWY recipients. Nearly half of unique spike-specific TCRs reportedly recognized epitopes outside regions mutated in the B.1.351 and B.1.1.7 variants. Most participants were white British and females outnumbered males, and the authors suggested that clonal diversity may have been underestimated.

The CDR3 regions of human TCRbeta chains were analyzed by immunosequencing. Under the source paper's analysis protocol: TCRs in the repertoires were matched against a reference library of SARS-CoV-2-specific TCRs that had been generated with the MIRA antigen-specificity platform. Breadth was defined as the fraction of unique TCRs that were SARS-CoV-2-associated, and depth was defined as the fraction of total T cells that were SARS-CoV-2-associated. Using the MIRA data, every spike-specific TCR was mapped to the spike region that the TCR reacted to and assigned to either a CD4 or a CD8 class. Log10-transformed breadth and depth values were compared by one-way ANOVA with Sidak's multiple comparisons tests. The source is immuneACCESS, and TCRdb retained only in-frame sequences with V and J called. Part of the clones is not carried over; for the studies checked, unresolved V genes explain less than half of this, and the remainder is unexplained. The D gene and trimming were derived from the DNA, and the V and J assignments and clone size from that table. The sample data list 100,000 to 150,000 clones, and around 90% of these were observed just once. The ten largest clonotypes hold approximately 6.8% of the sample.

The sequence was collected from an adult in good health. This receptor chain uses TRBV18 and TRBJ1-6; a confident D gene designation cannot be given. The specimen comprised peripheral blood, sampled on day 0 of AZD1222 vaccination. CDR3 loop: CASSPEGSNSPLHF. The DNA is as follows: TGTGCCAGCTCACCAGAAGGGTCCAATTCACCCCTCCACTTT.